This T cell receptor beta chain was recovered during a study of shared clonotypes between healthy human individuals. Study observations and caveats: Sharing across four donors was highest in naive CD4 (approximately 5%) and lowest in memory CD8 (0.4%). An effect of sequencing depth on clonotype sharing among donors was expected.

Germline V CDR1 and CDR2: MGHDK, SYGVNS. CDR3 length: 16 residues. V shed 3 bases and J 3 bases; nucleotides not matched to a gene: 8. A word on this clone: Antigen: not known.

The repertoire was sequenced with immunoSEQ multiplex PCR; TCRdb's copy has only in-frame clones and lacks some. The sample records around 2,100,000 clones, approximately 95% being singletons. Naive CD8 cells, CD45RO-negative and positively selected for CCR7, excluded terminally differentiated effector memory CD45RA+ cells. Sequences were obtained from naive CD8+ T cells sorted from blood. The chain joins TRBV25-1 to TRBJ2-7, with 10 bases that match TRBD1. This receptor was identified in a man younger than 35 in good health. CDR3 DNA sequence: TGTGCCAGCAGTGATCCGGCCGGGACAGGGGACTACGAGCAGTACTTC. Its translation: CASSDPAGTGDYEQYF.